This T cell receptor (beta chain) was documented in a study of blood T cell repertoires in COVID-19 (TCRdb year 2020). At the level of the whole study: Samples from collaborators originated in the United States, Italy and Spain and spanned both the acute and convalescent phases of COVID-19. The prospective study material was composed of cDNA or gDNA derived from T cells, B-cell-depleted T cells, or PBMCs. Subjects who had been exposed to COVID-19, were actively infected with it, or had recovered from it provided the deeply sampled blood TCRbeta repertoires that made up the dataset. A freely available public database, intended as a resource for researchers studying the immune response to SARS-CoV-2, is where the repertoires were released. The samples were drawn from two sources: the first 160 participants of the ongoing ImmuneRACE study, and some 1,300 subjects contributed by 6 global collaborators. Sample metadata almost always included a de-identified subject ID, COVID-19 status, age in years and sex. Where available, HLA class I and class II types were taken from metadata supplied by the sample provider and were not determined by assay-based typing. Study-level results and caveats: How much clinical and demographic metadata was included differed by source and by participant, and the metadata was provided uncurated.

The immunoSEQ Assay, a bias-controlled multiplex PCR, was used to amplify TCRbeta CDR3 regions from genomic DNA. The authors' pipeline ran thus. The number of nucleated cells in each sample was estimated from the amplification of reference gene primers within the assay. To quantify the absolute abundance of each unique TCRbeta CDR3 rearrangement, sequence reads were collapsed and filtered. For each sample, productive Simpson clonality was calculated by taking the square root of Simpson's diversity index across productive rearrangements. The table was pulled from immuneACCESS by TCRdb, which kept in-frame rearrangements only. Such tables lose some clones; where checked, under half of the loss comes from unresolved V genes, and the rest has no known cause. V, J and clone size derive from that table, while D and trimming were established from the DNA sequence. Across this sample there are around 220,000 clones, with around 83% seen only once. About a tenth of the sample belongs to the ten largest clones.

The germline V gene specifies ENHRY as CDR1 and SYGVKD as CDR2. The CDR3 has 16 amino acids, counting the end cysteine and phenylalanine. Of all the DNA, just the CDR3 is kept, 48 bases in frame from base 1. V loses 4 bases at its end and J loses 2 bases; junction bases beyond the gene matches: 6. This clone has more than one count but fewer than ten. Its antigen is not yet known. Qualities for individual bases were not recorded, and no much larger clone is one base off. At one collaborating source in Seattle, patients were enrolled during active infection and were followed longitudinally through the course of disease. Whole blood was collected in K2EDTA tubes by collaborating institutions according to the institutions' own protocols. For TCRbeta analysis, collaborators shipped samples as frozen whole blood, isolated PBMCs, or DNA extracted from either of those sample types.

The specimen was peripheral blood. The source is a woman between 50 and 59 years old with COVID-19, enrolled during active disease. The sequence links TRBV10-3 to TRBJ2-4; TRBD2 matches 9 bases in the middle. CDR3 protein: CAISGNSGGPKNIQYF. The sequenced DNA is TGTGCCATCAGTGGGAATAGCGGGGGCCCCAAAAACATTCAGTACTTC.